This is a list of T cell receptor beta chains from one sample in a study of PD-1 blockade in classical Hodgkin lymphoma. TCRdb's table, derived via immunoSEQ multiplex PCR, lists solely in-frame clones and lacks some. Among roughly 13,000 clones listed, 65% to 90% were seen once. The sequenced sample was peripheral blood mononuclear cells (PBMCs), obtained at baseline. The origin of the receptors is a human donor with classical Hodgkin lymphoma. Each CDR3 is given with its conserved first and last residue. A D gene is named only where the DNA matches it firmly. Clone size appears in some rows only: once, few, many, or a class for an expanded clone.

j_call | d_call | clone_size | v_call | cdr3_aa | cdr3_nt
TRBJ2-7 | . | . | TRBV6-7 | CASTQGTDTNEQYF | TGTGCCAGCACCCAGGGGACGGACACCAACGAGCAGTACTTC
TRBJ1-4 | TRBD1 | . | TRBV28 | CASSPTGTGNEKLFF | TGTGCCAGCAGTCCGACCGGGACAGGGAATGAAAAACTGTTTTTT
TRBJ2-5 | . | . | TRBV5-1 | CASSLGGDHRMGTQYF | TGCGCCAGCAGCTTGGGAGGGGACCACCGGATGGGGACCCAGTACTTC
TRBJ2-3 | . | . | TRBV28 | CASSFLEASTDTQYF | TGTGCCAGCAGTTTTTTAGAGGCCAGCACAGATACGCAGTATTTT
TRBJ1-1 | . | few | TRBV10-3 | CAITGTLNTEAFF | TGTGCCATCACCGGGACGCTGAACACTGAAGCTTTCTTT
TRBJ2-1 | . | . | TRBV10-3 | CAISDSRGNYNEQFF | TGTGCCATCAGTGACTCTCGGGGAAATTACAATGAGCAGTTCTTC
TRBJ2-7 | . | . | TRBV6-6 | CASSFSFEQYF | TGTGCCAGCAGTTTTTCGTTCGAGCAGTACTTC
TRBJ1-4 | . | . | TRBV6-6 | CASSYSWSTSEKLFF | TGTGCCAGCAGTTACTCATGGTCGACAAGTGAAAAACTGTTTTTT
TRBJ1-1 | . | . | TRBV19 | CASSIGGSMNTEAFF | TGTGCCAGTAGTATAGGGGGATCCATGAACACTGAAGCTTTCTTT
TRBJ2-7 | TRBD2 | once | TRBV5-1 | CASTWGSGRNEQYF | TGCGCCAGCACCTGGGGTAGCGGGAGGAACGAGCAGTACTTC
TRBJ2-3 | . | . | TRBV19 | CASSIESGARTDTQYF | TGTGCCAGTAGTATAGAATCAGGAGCCCGCACAGATACGCAGTATTTT
TRBJ2-3 | TRBD2 | . | TRBV6-6 | CASSYGTITDTQYF | TGTGCCAGCAGTTACGGGACTATCACAGATACGCAGTATTTT
TRBJ1-6 | TRBD1 | . | TRBV2 | CATEGQGAGDSPLHF | TGTGCCACCGAGGGACAGGGGGCTGGGGATTCACCCCTCCACTTT
TRBJ2-7 | TRBD2 | . | TRBV6-1 | CASRLPGGEQYF | TGTGCCAGCAGGCTGCCGGGGGGGGAGCAGTACTTC
TRBJ1-5 | . | few | TRBV15 | CATGPRVSNQPQHF | TGTGCCACCGGTCCCAGGGTTAGCAATCAGCCCCAGCATTTT
TRBJ2-1 | TRBD1 | . | TRBV19 | CASSFRQGVNNEQFF | TGTGCCAGTAGTTTCCGACAGGGGGTCAACAATGAGCAGTTCTTC
TRBJ2-1 | . | . | TRBV6-1 | CASSETDGSYNEQFF | TGTGCCAGCAGTGAGACGGATGGCTCCTACAATGAGCAGTTCTTC
TRBJ1-2 | . | . | TRBV28 | CASSLSQGSYGYTF | TGTGCCAGCAGTTTATCGCAGGGCTCCTATGGCTACACCTTC
TRBJ1-3 | . | . | TRBV6-5 | CASSSAGYGNTIYF | TGTGCCAGCAGCTCCGCAGGGTACGGAAACACCATATATTTT
TRBJ1-2 | . | . | TRBV7-2 | CASSLERVGWGSHYGYTF | TGTGCCAGCAGCCTCGAACGGGTGGGATGGGGATCTCACTATGGCTACACCTTC
TRBJ2-2 | . | . | TRBV2 | CASSRTSVGTGELFF | TGTGCCAGCAGTCGGACATCCGTGGGCACCGGGGAGCTGTTTTTT
TRBJ2-7 | TRBD1 | . | TRBV6-1 | CASQWTGYYEQYF | TGTGCCAGCCAATGGACAGGGTACTACGAGCAGTACTTC
TRBJ1-6 | . | . | TRBV5-1 | CASSLGQANNSPLHF | TGCGCCAGCAGCTTGGGACAGGCCAATAATTCACCCCTCCACTTT
TRBJ1-6 | TRBD1 | . | TRBV19 | CASSPWSGTGDSPLHF | TGTGCCAGTAGTCCATGGTCCGGGACAGGGGACTCACCCCTCCACTTT
TRBJ2-1 | . | . | TRBV9 | CASSDLPGASNEQFF | TGTGCCAGCAGCGACCTCCCAGGGGCTTCCAATGAGCAGTTCTTC
TRBJ2-1 | . | . | TRBV21-1 | CASSQHHEQFF | TGTGCCAGCAGCCAGCACCATGAGCAGTTCTTC
TRBJ2-3 | TRBD2 | few | TRBV7-9 | CASSLSAGGTDTQYF | TGTGCCAGCAGCCTTTCAGCGGGGGGCACAGATACGCAGTATTTT
TRBJ2-1 | TRBD1 | . | TRBV5-4 | CASSRRDRFYNEQFF | TGTGCCAGCAGCCGCCGGGACAGGTTCTACAATGAGCAGTTCTTC
TRBJ2-2 | TRBD1 | . | TRBV27 | CASSSSGTGFPGELFF | TGTGCCAGCAGTTCCAGTGGGACAGGGTTTCCCGGGGAGCTGTTTTTT
TRBJ2-1 | . | . | TRBV5-6 | CASSFPTDLGYNEQFF | TGTGCCAGCAGTTTTCCTACGGACTTGGGGTACAATGAGCAGTTCTTC
TRBJ1-2 | TRBD1 | few | TRBV6-1 | CASSPGTGTYGYTF | TGCGCCAGCAGCCCCGGGACAGGGACTTATGGCTACACCTTC
TRBJ2-6 | . | . | TRBV10-1 | CPAVGPEDRQSRANVLTF | TGCCCAGCAGTGGGTCCTGAAGATCGCCAAAGTCGGGCCAACGTCCTGACTTTC
TRBJ1-2 | . | . | TRBV28 | CASSSNYGYTF | TGTGCCAGCAGTTCGAACTATGGCTACACCTTC
TRBJ2-7 | TRBD1 | . | TRBV11-2 | CASSSDRVHEQYF | TGTGCCAGCAGTTCCGACAGGGTTCACGAGCAGTACTTC
TRBJ2-1 | . | few | TRBV29-1 | CSGVSQEQFF | TGCAGCGGGGTATCACAAGAGCAGTTCTTC
TRBJ1-5 | . | . | TRBV7-8 | CASSLRGNQPQHF | TGTGCCAGCAGCTTGAGGGGGAATCAGCCCCAGCATTTT
TRBJ2-1 | TRBD1 | . | TRBV10-2 | CASSESFGVRGNEQFF | TGCGCCAGCAGTGAGTCCTTCGGAGTCAGGGGGAATGAGCAGTTCTTC
TRBJ2-3 | . | . | TRBV6-1 | CASSPTSKGDTQYF | TGTGCCAGCAGCCCGACCTCTAAAGGCGATACGCAGTATTTT
TRBJ1-4 | . | . | TRBV28 | CASLGQGSEKLFF | TGTGCCAGCCTTGGGCAGGGTAGTGAAAAACTGTTTTTT
TRBJ2-2 | TRBD1 | . | TRBV30 | CAWSIRQGAGELFF | TGTGCCTGGAGTATTCGACAGGGGGCCGGGGAGCTGTTTTTT
TRBJ2-1 | TRBD2 | . | TRBV7-2 | CASSLRTSGDNEQFF | TGTGCCAGCAGCTTAAGGACTAGCGGAGACAATGAGCAGTTCTTC
TRBJ2-7 | . | . | TRBV19 | CASSQRRAAEQYF | TGTGCCAGTAGTCAACGTCGGGCGGCCGAGCAGTACTTC
TRBJ2-2 | . | . | TRBV2 | CASSEVKNTGELFF | TGTGCCAGCAGTGAAGTCAAGAACACCGGGGAGCTGTTTTTT
TRBJ1-5 | . | . | TRBV6-6 | CASSYSGSSNQPQHF | TGTGCCAGCAGTTACTCTGGGAGTAGCAATCAGCCCCAGCATTTT
TRBJ2-1 | TRBD2 | . | TRBV6-1 | CASQTSGRRNEQFF | TGTGCCAGCCAAACTAGCGGGAGGAGGAATGAGCAGTTCTTC
TRBJ2-5 | TRBD2 | . | TRBV15 | CAKSLAGEQETQYF | TGTGCCAAGTCTTTAGCGGGAGAACAAGAGACCCAGTACTTC
TRBJ1-2 | TRBD1 | . | TRBV6-5 | CASRRTGDWFYGYTF | TGTGCCAGCAGACGCACAGGGGACTGGTTCTATGGCTACACCTTC
TRBJ2-3 | . | once | TRBV28 | CASQITDTQYF | TGTGCCAGTCAAATCACAGATACGCAGTATTTT
TRBJ1-1 | . | . | TRBV19 | CASLSGRWTEAFF | TGTGCCAGCCTATCGGGGCGTTGGACTGAAGCTTTCTTT
TRBJ2-5 | TRBD2 | . | TRBV5-1 | CASSLSGLVAQETQYF | TGCGCCAGCAGCTTGTCGGGACTAGTAGCTCAAGAGACCCAGTACTTC
TRBJ2-7 | TRBD2 | . | TRBV6-1 | CASRNSGRAYEQYF | TGTGCCAGCAGAAATAGCGGGAGGGCCTACGAGCAGTACTTC
TRBJ2-7 | . | . | TRBV14 | CASSQDPRDGSYEQYF | TGTGCCAGCAGCCAAGACCCAAGGGATGGGTCCTACGAGCAGTACTTC
TRBJ1-1 | TRBD1 | . | TRBV19 | CASRIRGSNTEAFF | TGTGCCAGTAGGATCAGGGGGTCTAACACTGAAGCTTTCTTT
TRBJ1-1 | . | . | TRBV5-1 | CASSLAHGMNTEAFF | TGCGCCAGCAGCTTGGCCCACGGCATGAACACTGAAGCTTTCTTT
TRBJ2-2 | . | . | TRBV19 | CASSSRTGELFF | TGTGCCAGTAGTTCCAGGACAGGGGAGCTGTTTTTT
TRBJ2-2 | . | once | TRBV5-1 | CASSLRANPTNTGELFF | TGCGCCAGCAGCCTGAGGGCCAACCCCACGAACACCGGGGAGCTGTTTTTT
TRBJ2-3 | . | . | TRBV7-3 | CASSLTGRGSSTDTQYF | TGTGCCAGCAGCTTAACGGGCCGAGGTAGCAGCACAGATACGCAGTATTTT
TRBJ2-5 | TRBD1 | . | TRBV7-9 | CASRMDRGIETQYF | TGTGCCAGCAGAATGGACAGGGGGATAGAGACCCAGTACTTC